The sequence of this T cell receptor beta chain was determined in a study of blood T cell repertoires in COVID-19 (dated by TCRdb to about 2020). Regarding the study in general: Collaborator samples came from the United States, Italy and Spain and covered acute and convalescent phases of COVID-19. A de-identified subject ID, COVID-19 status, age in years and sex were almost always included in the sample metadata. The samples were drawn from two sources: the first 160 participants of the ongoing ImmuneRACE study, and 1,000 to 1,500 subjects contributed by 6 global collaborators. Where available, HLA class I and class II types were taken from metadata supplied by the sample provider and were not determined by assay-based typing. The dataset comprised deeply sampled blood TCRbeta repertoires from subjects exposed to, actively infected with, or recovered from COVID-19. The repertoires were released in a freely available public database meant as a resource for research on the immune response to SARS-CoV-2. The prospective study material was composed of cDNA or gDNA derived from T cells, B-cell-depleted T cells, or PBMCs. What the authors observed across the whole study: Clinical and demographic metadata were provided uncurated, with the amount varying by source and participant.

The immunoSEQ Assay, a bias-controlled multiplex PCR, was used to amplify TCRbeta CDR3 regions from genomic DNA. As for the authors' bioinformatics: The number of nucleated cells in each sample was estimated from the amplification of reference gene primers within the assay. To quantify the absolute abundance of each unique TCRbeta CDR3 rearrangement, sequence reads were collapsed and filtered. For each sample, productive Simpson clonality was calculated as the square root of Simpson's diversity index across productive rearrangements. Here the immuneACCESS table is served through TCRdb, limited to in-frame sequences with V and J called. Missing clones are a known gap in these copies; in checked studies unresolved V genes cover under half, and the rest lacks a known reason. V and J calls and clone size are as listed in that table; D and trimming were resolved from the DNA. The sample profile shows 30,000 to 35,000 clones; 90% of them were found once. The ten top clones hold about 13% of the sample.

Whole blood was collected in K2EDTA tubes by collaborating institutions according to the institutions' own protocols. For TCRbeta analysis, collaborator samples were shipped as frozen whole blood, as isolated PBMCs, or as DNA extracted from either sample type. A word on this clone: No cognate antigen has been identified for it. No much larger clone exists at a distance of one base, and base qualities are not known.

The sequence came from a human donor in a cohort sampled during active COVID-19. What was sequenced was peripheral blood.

The CDR3 sequence is CATSSASASKDTQYF. The DNA sequence is given as TGTGCCACCAGCAGCGCGAGCGCATCTAAGGATACGCAGTATTTT. This receptor chain uses TRBV15 and TRBJ2-3, with no confidently assigned D gene. CDR1 and CDR2 are read off the germline V gene (reference sequence) as LNHNV and YYDKDF. The CDR3 runs 15 amino acids, cysteine and phenylalanine included. Just CDR3 DNA is preserved here, 45 bases in frame from base 1. Trimming costs V 3 bases and J 6 bases, and their ends lie 16 bases apart.